This T cell receptor (beta chain) was documented in a study of spatial heterogeneity in lung cancer. Germline values: CDR1 MNHEY, CDR2 SMNVEV (reference sequence). The CDR3 has 14 residues. J was trimmed by 5 bases and V by 5 bases; bases with no gene match: 5. The sample holds a few counts of this clonotype. TCRdb processed the 5' RACE reads anew with MiXCR; each CDR3 protein has one entry. The data hold thousands of distinct CDR3 sequences, with around 21% observed a single time. Time point specified: sample taken at primary tumor resection. TCRs were sequenced from unsorted whole RNA of tumor, nontumor lung or PBMC. Patients with untreated early-stage non-small cell lung cancer, numbering more than 55, were the donors.

V gene TRBV27 combines with J gene TRBJ1-1, with 10 bases aligning to TRBD1. This specimen consisted of PBMCs, obtained at surgery. This sequence was found in a female donor with early-stage non-small cell lung cancer. DNA of the CDR3: TGTGCCAGCAGTCGACAGGGGGCGGGGACTGAAGCTTTCTTT. This codes for CASSRQGAGTEAFF.